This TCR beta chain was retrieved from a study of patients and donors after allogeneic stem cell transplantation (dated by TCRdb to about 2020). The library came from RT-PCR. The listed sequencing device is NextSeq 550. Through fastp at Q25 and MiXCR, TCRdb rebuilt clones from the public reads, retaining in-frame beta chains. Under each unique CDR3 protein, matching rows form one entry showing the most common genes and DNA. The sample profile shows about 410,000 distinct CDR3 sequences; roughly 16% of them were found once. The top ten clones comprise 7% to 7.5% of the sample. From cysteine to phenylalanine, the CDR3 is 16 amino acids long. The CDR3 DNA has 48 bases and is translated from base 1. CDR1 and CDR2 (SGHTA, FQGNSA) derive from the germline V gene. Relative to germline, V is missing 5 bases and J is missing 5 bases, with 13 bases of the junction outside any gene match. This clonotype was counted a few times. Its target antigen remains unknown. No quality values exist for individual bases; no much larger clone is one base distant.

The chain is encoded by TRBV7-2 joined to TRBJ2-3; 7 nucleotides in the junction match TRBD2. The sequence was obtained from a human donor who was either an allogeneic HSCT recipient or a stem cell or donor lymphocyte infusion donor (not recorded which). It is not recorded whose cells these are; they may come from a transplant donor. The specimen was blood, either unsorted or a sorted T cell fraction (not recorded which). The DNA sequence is TGTGCCAGCAGCCCCCGTCGGAGCGGGGCTAAAGATACGCAGTATTTT. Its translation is CASSPRRSGAKDTQYF.